This T cell receptor (beta chain) was identified during a study of regulatory T cells in long-lasting Graves disease (dated by TCRdb to the early 2020s). In terms of the full investigation: Newly diagnosed Graves' disease patients had taken antithyroid drugs for less than 3 months. Peripheral blood TCR sequencing and RNA sequencing compared persistent Graves' disease patients with newly diagnosed Graves' disease patients. The study was registered as a clinical trial and conducted in China. A total of 35 or so samples were covered by TCR sequencing, comprising roughly 13 persistent and around 20 newly diagnosed Graves' disease patients.

What the work shows at the level of the full study, not this receptor alone: The study examined only peripheral blood because the primary lesion, thyroid tissue, could not be accessed. Sequencing and analysis were restricted to the TCR beta chain. Persistent Graves' disease patients showed lower TCR Shannon entropy and fewer highly expanded clones than newly diagnosed patients, suggesting clonal expansion. The small sample size was acknowledged by the authors as a limitation that may reduce accuracy. Patients with persistent disease shared more public clonotypes (approximately 2,500) than newly diagnosed patients did (about 970). Persistent disease showed preferential use of TRBV28, TRBJ1-2 and TRBJ2-5, whereas newly diagnosed disease favored TRBV20-1 and TRBJ2-1.

The CDR3 spans 14 residues, from the cysteine through the phenylalanine. The retained sequence is limited to the CDR3, 42 bases, with the frame set at the first base. A distance of 16 bases separates the germline ends of V and J, which lose 3 bases and 8 bases respectively. The germline V gene encodes CDR1 MNHEY and CDR2 SMNVEV (reference sequence). This clonotype was seen at least ten times. Its antigen specificity is not known. Base qualities are not at hand, and no much larger clone is one base apart. The library was obtained by multiplex PCR. Data came from an Illumina HiSeq 4000. CDR3 regions were amplified by Arm-PCR with iRepertoire HTBI primers to construct TCR beta libraries. Before sequencing, the PCR products went through gel purification. The authors' analysis ran thus. Gene usage analysis of CDR3 amino acid clonotypes relied on the approximately 60 TRBV and 13 to 15 TRBJ segments identified across samples. Filtered high-quality paired reads were merged into contigs using COPE and FqMerger. BLAST was used to align contigs to the IMGT TRBV, TRBD and TRBJ reference genes, and CDR3 was defined following IMGT. Clonotypes above 0.1% frequency were classified as highly expanded clones. Shannon entropy served as the measure of repertoire diversity, while the Gini coefficient captured V-J evenness. Clonotypes shared by more than one individual were considered public. The public reads were quality trimmed at Q25 with fastp and then assembled into clones with MiXCR by TCRdb, keeping productive beta chains. Each entry merges the rows of one CDR3 protein and shows their most common DNA and genes. None of the V and J calls come from the authors' own analysis; TCRdb made them. For this sample the table gives around 500,000 distinct CDR3 sequences, of which approximately 15% were detected only once. The top ten clones comprise under 10% of the sample.

The time point tag for this specimen amounts to: newly diagnosed GD, antithyroid drugs for less than 3 months. RNA was extracted from PBMCs in TRIzol for both TCR sequencing and RNA sequencing. The diagnosis of Graves' disease was made according to American Thyroid Association guidelines. Patients for the study were recruited at an endocrinology department in Xi'an, China. From each patient, 7.5 to 9.5 milliliters of peripheral blood was collected into an EDTA anticoagulant tube. Ficoll Paque Plus density gradient separation was used to isolate PBMCs, and no further T cell sorting was done. An Agilent 2100 Bioanalyzer and agarose gel were used to check RNA quality, while a NanoDrop 2000 measured RNA concentration. The data also belong to a second study, concerning T cells in Graves' hyperthyroidism and ophthalmopathy. The second study, in turn, reports: Graves' hyperthyroidism was defined as stable when no progression to ophthalmopathy occurred over 18 months of follow-up. Hyperthyroidism patients were aged 18 to 65 years and newly diagnosed, with disease duration of less than 2 months. The study excluded patients with uncontrolled infections, other autoimmune diseases, pregnancy or lactation. Diagnoses relied on clinical symptoms, serum thyroxine and TRAb, thyroid ultrasound and orbital computed tomography. A first-round RT-PCR of the TCR CDR3 used the HTBI primer set with the Qiagen OneStep RT-PCR kit. Most expanded thyroid clonotypes (frequency above 0.001) were also detected in blood, suggesting blood repertoires may reflect thyroid immune responses. Ophthalmopathy was separated from stable hyperthyroidism by a 13 V-J signature model, with 85% to 90% sensitivity and roughly 81% specificity obtained in cross-validation and 80%/75% obtained in testing. In validation, the model predicted progression to ophthalmopathy a median of around 6.5 months before onset, with about 71% sensitivity and about 72% specificity. To identify distinguishing TCR V-J signatures, a discovery cohort of 100 or so patients was used, comprising fewer than 45 with Graves' ophthalmopathy and 57 with stable Graves' hyperthyroidism. Whether ophthalmopathy could be predicted prospectively was tested in an independent validation cohort made up of about 20 hyperthyroidism patients plus 17 patients who later progressed to ophthalmopathy. The 100 or so discovery patients were randomly divided into training and test sets at a 7:3 ratio. The study also compared thyroid tissue and blood T-cell repertoires from five or six Graves' hyperthyroidism patients. Once sampling was done, hyperthyroidism patients were given methimazole at a starting dose of 30 mg daily, whereas ophthalmopathy patients were given high-dose intravenous methylprednisolone. The libraries were constructed in a second round of multiplex PCR and then size-selected and purified. Paired-end sequencing of the libraries was performed with 100 bp reads on an Illumina HiSeq2000. Raw data were processed with SOAPnuke, discarding reads with adapters, uncalled bases, mean Phred below 15, or no exact constant-primer or identifier match. High-quality paired reads were merged using COPE v1.2.5, and each unique nucleotide sequence was defined as a clonotype. MiTCR v1.1 was used to align the clonotypes against IMGT TRBV, TRBD and TRBJ reference segments. Analysis was restricted to V-J combinations with a frequency above 0.0001, which covered 98% to 99.2% of repertoires. A TCS score was defined as the ratio of F50 (clonal expansion) to E x V (chaos), with BLOSUM62-based TCRdist applied between CDR3 peptides within each V-J. Welch's t-statistics and random forest reduced 500 to 550 V-J features to roughly 13, which were used in a naive Bayes classifier (R e1071). Sample size was not statistically predetermined, and blinding of investigators to group allocation was not performed. According to the paper, TCR Vbeta CDR3 sequencing was carried out on some 130 peripheral blood samples, which came from fewer than 50 ophthalmopathy, 75 to 80 hyperthyroidism and about 17 progressor patients.

The chain is assembled from TRBV27 and TRBJ1-2; tentative D gene TRBD1, with 5 bases matching. The clonotype originates from a man aged 30 to 39 with Graves disease. Donor details come from another sample of the same person, matched by shared clones. The sample was peripheral blood mononuclear cells (PBMCs), taken at new diagnosis, from a patient treated with antithyroid drugs. CDR3 sequence: CASSLVGASGGYTF. The bases read TGTGCCAGCAGTTTGGTCGGGGCCTCCGGCGGCTACACCTTC.